This TCR beta chain comes out of a study of regulatory T cells in long-lasting Graves disease. This clonotype was observed at least ten times. Arm-PCR with iRepertoire HTBI primers amplified the CDR3 regions for these TCR beta libraries. In TCRdb, the multiplex PCR reads were re-called with MiXCR into one record per CDR3 protein. The table includes about 500,000 distinct CDR3 sequences, more than 10% detected once. Described time point: newly diagnosed GD, antithyroid drugs for less than 3 months. The TCR library was made from RNA extracted from PBMCs. Graves' disease diagnoses used American Thyroid Association guidelines. In addition, the sample was reused for a study of T cells in Graves' hyperthyroidism and ophthalmopathy. Per that study: Hyperthyroidism patients were newly diagnosed, had disease duration under 2 months, and were aged 18 to 65 years. The HTBI primer set drove a first-round RT-PCR of the TCR CDR3.

The starting material was peripheral blood mononuclear cells (PBMCs), obtained at new diagnosis, from a patient treated with antithyroid drugs. The TCR comes from a woman in her 30s with Graves disease.

In nucleotides, the CDR3 is TGTGCCAGCAGTTATGACAGGGTAACTGGCTACACCTTC. Protein sequence: CASSYDRVTGYTF. This chain uses TRBV27 with TRBJ1-2; 7 nucleotides agree with TRBD1. CDR3 length equals 13 residues. Germline CDR1 and CDR2: MNHEY and SMNVEV (reference sequence). V was clipped by 4 bases and J by 7 bases; unmatched bases: 6.